The 15 T cell receptor beta chains listed next were all sequenced from one sample in a study of response to subunit inactivated influenza vaccine. TCRdb used MiXCR to reprocess the RT-PCR reads, holding one entry per CDR3 protein. The sample lists some 800,000 distinct CDR3 sequences; around 20% were seen once. This sample comprised PBMCs from blood, obtained approximately 5 days after vaccination. Receptors originate from a man aged 45 to 65 who received an inactivated influenza vaccine.

The chain employs TRBV7-9 and TRBJ2-1, with a possible D match to TRBD2 (5 bases). This CDR3 is 16 amino acids long. From germline, CDR1 is SEHNR and CDR2 FQNEAQ (reference sequence). Deletions cut 1 base from V and 3 bases from J, with 13 bases between. The CDR3: CASSLGLLGLYNEQFF. In DNA form, the CDR3 reads TGTGCCAGCAGCTTAGGTTTACTAGGCCTCTACAATGAGCAGTTCTTC. Full variable domain (remainder filled in from reference TRBV7-9 and TRBJ2-1): DTGVSQNPRHKITKRGQNVTFRCDPISEHNRLYWYRQTLGQGPEFLTYFQNEAQLEKSRLLSDRFSAERPKGSFSTLEIQRTEQGDSAMYLCASSLGLLGLYNEQFFGPGTRLTVL.

This clonotype has a handful of counts. The rearrangement joins TRBV12-3 or TRBV12-4 to TRBJ1-2; no definite D call. This CDR3 comprises 13 residues. V dropped 5 bases and J dropped 6 bases, with 13 bases sitting between them. The CDR3 protein is CASSIGLGNGYTF. The CDR3 nucleotides are TGTGCCAGCAGTATCGGCCTTGGGAATGGCTACACCTTC.

The chain joins TRBV20-1 to TRBJ2-5; a weak D match, TRBD2 (5 bases). CDR1 is DFQATT, CDR2 SNEGSKA, per germline (reference sequence). The CDR3 is 12 residues long. The germline V and J ends were trimmed by 3 bases and 5 bases, with 10 bases remaining between them. The CDR3 sequence is CSASEGGETQYF. The CDR3 DNA reads as TGCAGTGCTAGCGAGGGTGGGGAGACCCAGTACTTC.

This chain connects TRBV5-5 to TRBJ2-5; TRBD1 or TRBD2 may be the D gene (6 bases each). With 0 bases removed from V and 4 bases from J, the gap between germline ends came to 13 bases. This CDR3 region has 15 residues. CDR1 SGHKS and CDR2 YYEKEE come from the germline V gene (reference sequence). The CDR3 is CASSLEGGSGETQYF. The CDR3 DNA follows: TGTGCCAGCAGCTTGGAGGGGGGTTCAGGAGAGACCCAGTACTTC.

CDR3: CASTVGGLAGTPSTGELFF. The CDR3, as DNA: TGTGCCAGCACCGTCGGTGGACTAGCGGGGACGCCGAGCACCGGGGAGCTGTTTTTT. The chain joins TRBV4-2 to TRBJ2-2, with TRBD2 identical over 12 bases. CDR1 LGHNA and CDR2 YNFKEQ come from the germline V gene. The trim removed 7 bases at V and 4 bases at J, leaving 16 bases unmatched. This CDR3 contains 19 residues.

This clonotype was picked up a small number of times. The chain couples TRBV11-2 to TRBJ2-1; 8 bases agree with TRBD1. There are 18 residues in the CDR3. Germline CDR1 and CDR2: SGHAT and FQNNGV. J lost 0 bases, V lost 3 bases, and 10 bases had no gene match. DNA for the CDR3: TGTGCCAGCAGCTTGGAGCGACAGGGGACCCCCTCCTACAATGAGCAGTTCTTC. This codes for CASSLERQGTPSYNEQFF.

V is TRBV20-1 and J is TRBJ2-7, with D possibly being TRBD1 (5 bases). CDR3 length: 13 residues. The V end lost 6 bases, the J end lost 4 bases, and 16 bases lay between the germline ends. Germline CDR1 DFQATT, CDR2 SNEGSKA (reference sequence). CDR3 sequence reads: CSAQSSPGYEQYF. The CDR3 nucleotides are TGCAGTGCCCAGTCGAGCCCAGGGTACGAGCAGTACTTC.

This clonotype occurred a few times. This sequence joins TRBV10-3 and TRBJ2-1; possible D gene TRBD2, 6 bases. Germline CDR1 and CDR2: ENHRY and SYGVKD. CDR3 length equals 13 residues. V shed 6 bases and J shed 10 bases, with 16 bases lying between them. CDR3 loop: CAISPNPSEEQFF. The CDR3 nucleotides are TGTGCCATCAGCCCAAACCCTAGCGAGGAGCAGTTCTTC.

The chain is built from TRBV7-6 and TRBJ2-2, with D perhaps TRBD1 (5 bases). This CDR3 is 14 amino acids long. Trimming stripped 2 bases from V and 5 bases from J, with 9 bases between. Germline V CDR1 and CDR2: SGHVS, FNYEAQ. This CDR3 is CASSLWGLTGELFF. CDR3 DNA sequence: TGTGCCAGCAGCTTATGGGGCCTAACCGGGGAGCTGTTTTTT. The full variable domain, rest sourced from reference TRBV7-6 and TRBJ2-2, is GAGVSQSPRYKVTKRGQDVALRCDPISGHVSLYWYRQALGQGPEFLTYFNYEAQQDKSGLPNDRFSAERPEGSISTLTIQRTEQRDSAMYRCASSLWGLTGELFFGEGSRLTVL.

The chain employs TRBV5-1 and TRBJ2-5, with TRBD2 as a possible D gene (5 bases). Trimming cost V 2 bases and J 10 bases, with 12 bases left between them. The CDR3 is 12 residues long. Germline V gene lookup returns CDR1 SGHRS and CDR2 YFSETQ. The CDR3 loop reads CASSLDRENQYF. The CDR3 bases are TGCGCCAGCAGCTTAGACCGGGAAAACCAGTACTTC. The full variable domain, its missing parts supplied by reference TRBV5-1 and TRBJ2-5, is KAGVTQTPRYLIKTRGQQVTLSCSPISGHRSVSWYQQTPGQGLQFLFEYFSETQRNKGNFPGRFSGRQFSNSRSEMNVSTLELGDSALYLCASSLDRENQYFGPGTRLLVL.

The table lists this clonotype with a few counts. The chain combines TRBV28 with TRBJ2-7; D gene ambiguous. The CDR3 has 12 residues. Germline CDR1 and CDR2: MDHEN and SYDVKM. V shed 8 bases and J shed 0 bases, with 8 bases lying between them. The CDR3 is CASLTNSYEQYF. The CDR3 region has the DNA TGTGCCAGCCTCACAAACTCCTACGAGCAGTACTTC.

The table lists this clonotype with a few counts. The chain recombines TRBV5-1 with TRBJ2-7; 8 bases are a match to TRBD2. V lost 0 bases and J lost 2; bases outside the gene matches: 10. Germline CDR1 and CDR2: SGHRS and YFSETQ. The CDR3 loop spans 17 amino acids. The CDR3 loop reads CASSLGLANLEAYEQYF. CDR3 nucleotides: TGCGCCAGCAGCTTGGGACTAGCGAACTTAGAGGCCTACGAGCAGTACTTC.

This clonotype was recorded at least ten times. This chain joins TRBV7-2 and TRBJ2-3; no clear D gene. Germline CDR1 is SGHTA and CDR2 is FQGNSA. The CDR3 has 16 amino acids. V dropped 0 bases and J dropped 6 bases, with 16 bases sitting between them. CDR3 protein: CASSLALGLLGDTQYF. CDR3 bases: TGTGCCAGCAGCTTAGCGTTGGGCCTACTGGGGGATACGCAGTATTTT.

This clonotype was observed a few times. The chain links TRBV6-2 or TRBV6-3 to TRBJ1-1, with TRBD1 as a possible D gene (5 bases). With 7 bases removed from V and 4 bases from J, the gap between germline ends came to 22 bases. The CDR3 consists of 16 residues. The germline V gene encodes CDR1 MNHEY and CDR2 SVGEGT. CDR3 amino acids: CASTRAGRFSGTEAFF. The CDR3 DNA follows: TGTGCCAGCACAAGGGCAGGGAGATTCTCGGGCACTGAAGCTTTCTTT.

The sample holds a few counts of this clonotype. This chain connects TRBV7-6 to TRBJ2-1, with 10 bases matching TRBD2. Germline-derived CDR1 and CDR2 are SGHVS and FNYEAQ. V lost 8 bases to trimming and J lost 6 bases; unmatched junction nucleotides: 7. This CDR3 has 14 amino acids. As DNA, the CDR3 is TGTGCCAGCCGAAGGACTAGCGGTCCCAATGAGCAGTTCTTC. It is translated as CASRRTSGPNEQFF.